Following are 2 T cell receptor beta chains from one sample sequenced in a study of human T cells and chemical hapten exposure. TCRdb processed the RACE reads anew with MiXCR; each CDR3 protein has one entry. Among about 34,000 distinct CDR3 sequences listed, just under 6.5% were seen once. The time point is: patch test 1, 2 weeks after DPC sensitization. As to treatment: therapeutic diphenylcyclopropenone sensitization with weekly scalp DPC. Whole blood, unfractionated, served as the material for total RNA extraction. The sequenced sample was whole blood, obtained in connection with sensitization to the hapten diphenylcyclopropenone (DPC). The receptor source for this set is a woman aged 30 to 39 with alopecia areata. Some clones in this sample may be carry-over from other donors' samples.

V is TRBV5-1 and J is TRBJ1-1; a weak D match, TRBD1 (6 bases). Germline-derived CDR1 and CDR2 are SGHRS and YFSETQ. CDR3 length: 14 amino acids. The V and J ends lost 4 bases and 3 bases respectively, with 13 bases between them. CDR3 DNA sequence: TGCGCCAGCAGCAGGGGGGTTTTAGACACTGAAGCTTTCTTT. It yields the protein CASSRGVLDTEAFF. The whole variable domain, remainder taken from reference TRBV5-1 and TRBJ1-1, is KAGVTQTPRYLIKTRGQQVTLSCSPISGHRSVSWYQQTPGQGLQFLFEYFSETQRNKGNFPGRFSGRQFSNSRSEMNVSTLELGDSALYLCASSRGVLDTEAFFGQGTRLTVV.

The chain combines TRBV12-3 or TRBV12-4 with TRBJ1-2; D gene unclear. V lost 2 bases, J lost 2 bases, and 9 bases lay in between. This CDR3 spans 14 amino acids. CDR3 sequence: CASSLSDGNYGYTF. The CDR3, as DNA: TGTGCCAGCAGTTTATCGGACGGAAACTATGGCTACACCTTC.